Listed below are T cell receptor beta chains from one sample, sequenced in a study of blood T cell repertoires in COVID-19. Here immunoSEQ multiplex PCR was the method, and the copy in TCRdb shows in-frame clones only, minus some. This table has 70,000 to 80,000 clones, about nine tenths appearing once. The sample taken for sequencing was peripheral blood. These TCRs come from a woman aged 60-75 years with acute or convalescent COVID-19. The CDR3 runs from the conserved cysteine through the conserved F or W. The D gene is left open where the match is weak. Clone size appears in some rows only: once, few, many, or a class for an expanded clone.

CASQRGLDTQYF	TGTGCCAGCCAGCGGGGGCTAGATACGCAGTATTTT	TRBD2	TRBV3-1/TRBV3-2	TRBJ2-3	.
CASSHTLAGGVQETQYF	TGTGCCAGCAGCCACACTCTAGCGGGGGGTGTCCAAGAGACCCAGTACTTC	TRBD2	TRBV4-2	TRBJ2-5	.
CASSLGVAGVNNEQFF	TGTGCCAGCAGCTTAGGGGTAGCGGGCGTTAACAATGAGCAGTTCTTC	TRBD2	TRBV13	TRBJ2-1	.
CASSEQGAIHNSPLHF	TGTGCCAGTAGTGAACAGGGGGCGATTCATAATTCACCCCTCCACTTT	TRBD1	TRBV19	TRBJ1-6	.
CASSPPGTSFEQFF	TGTGCCAGCAGCCCGCCCGGGACTAGCTTTGAGCAGTTCTTC	TRBD2	TRBV3-1/TRBV3-2	TRBJ2-1	once
CASSSPRKETQYF	TGTGCCAGCAGCTCTCCTAGAAAAGAGACCCAGTACTTC	.	TRBV5-6	TRBJ2-5	.
CASSPPSCSSTDTQYF	TGTGCCAGCAGCCCCCCGTCCTGTTCTAGCACAGATACGCAGTATTTT	.	TRBV21-1	TRBJ2-3	.
CAWMGQPNSPLHF	TGTGCCTGGATGGGACAGCCTAATTCACCCCTCCACTTT	TRBD1	TRBV30	TRBJ1-6	.
CASSRSGGAPDTQYF	TGTGCCAGCAGCCGAAGCGGGGGGGCCCCAGATACGCAGTATTTT	TRBD2	TRBV3-1/TRBV3-2	TRBJ2-3	.
CASSPSRQGRSGANVLTF	TGTGCCAGCAGCCCGAGCCGACAGGGGAGGTCTGGGGCCAACGTCCTGACTTTC	TRBD1	TRBV4-2	TRBJ2-6	.
CASSDRQGDNSPLHF	TGTGCCAGCTCCGATAGACAGGGGGATAATTCACCCCTCCACTTT	TRBD1	TRBV18	TRBJ1-6	.
CASSLQGYNEQFF	TGTGCCAGCAGCCTACAGGGATACAATGAGCAGTTCTTC	.	TRBV5-6	TRBJ2-1	.
CAWSGDRGSNSPLHF	TGTGCCTGGAGTGGGGACAGGGGAAGTAATTCACCCCTCCACTTT	TRBD1	TRBV30	TRBJ1-6	.
CASSIQGSGANVLTF	TGCGCCAGCAGCATACAGGGCTCTGGGGCCAACGTCCTGACTTTC	.	TRBV5-1	TRBJ2-6	.
CASSLLPTSGVPYEQYF	TGTGCCAGCAGCCTTCTACCTACTAGCGGGGTCCCCTACGAGCAGTACTTC	TRBD2	TRBV5-6	TRBJ2-7	few
CASSLSEGGGTEAFF	TGTGCCAGCAGTTTATCGGAAGGGGGTGGCACTGAAGCTTTCTTT	.	TRBV28	TRBJ1-1	.
CASSERTASYGYTF	TGTGCCAGCAGTGAACGGACAGCTTCCTATGGCTACACCTTC	.	TRBV6-1	TRBJ1-2	.
CASSVSGGAAGDEQFF	TGTGCCAGCAGCGTGAGCGGGGGGGCCGCCGGGGATGAGCAGTTCTTC	TRBD2	TRBV9	TRBJ2-1	.
CASSPPGRNSYNEQFF	TGTGCCAGCAGTCCCCCCGGCAGGAACTCCTACAATGAGCAGTTCTTC	.	TRBV3-1/TRBV3-2	TRBJ2-1	.
CASSLEWTGANEKLFF	TGTGCCAGCAGTTTAGAATGGACAGGGGCTAATGAAAAACTGTTTTTT	TRBD1	TRBV27	TRBJ1-4	.
CASTRGRNNEQFF	TGTGCCAGTACCCGGGGGAGGAACAATGAGCAGTTCTTC	.	TRBV19	TRBJ2-1	.
CASSPPGELETQYF	TGTGCCAGTTCCCCCCCCGGGGAGCTGGAGACCCAGTACTTC	.	TRBV25-1	TRBJ2-5	.
CASSILTGPPGYNEQFF	TGTGCCAGTAGTATTCTAACGGGCCCCCCGGGATACAATGAGCAGTTCTTC	.	TRBV19	TRBJ2-1	.
CSVEFKGTDDSNYGYTF	TGCAGCGTTGAATTTAAAGGGACAGATGATTCTAACTATGGCTACACCTTC	TRBD1	TRBV29-1	TRBJ1-2	.
CSARPGQNTGELFF	TGCAGCGCACGACCGGGACAGAACACCGGGGAGCTGTTTTTT	.	TRBV29-1	TRBJ2-2	.
CASSTILGTQYF	TGTGCCAGCAGTACCATCCTCGGGACCCAGTACTTC	.	TRBV12-3/TRBV12-4	TRBJ2-5	.
CAWNRGGTGNTIYF	TGTGCCTGGAATAGGGGGGGTACTGGAAACACCATATATTTT	.	TRBV30	TRBJ1-3	.
CATSSSGYEQYF	TGTGCCACCAGCAGTAGCGGTTACGAGCAGTACTTC	.	TRBV15	TRBJ2-7	.
CASSADNRDTGELFF	TGCGCCAGCAGCGCCGACAACCGAGACACCGGGGAGCTGTTTTTT	.	TRBV5-1	TRBJ2-2	.
CASSLPGRDTEAFF	TGTGCCAGCAGCTTGCCAGGGAGGGACACTGAAGCTTTCTTT	.	TRBV5-4	TRBJ1-1	.
CASGLAGQGALYTEAFF	TGTGCTAGTGGTTTGGCGGGACAGGGGGCTTTATACACTGAAGCTTTCTTT	TRBD1	TRBV12-5	TRBJ1-1	.
CASSQRTGGFNYGYTF	TGTGCCAGCAGCCAACGAACAGGGGGCTTTAACTATGGCTACACCTTC	TRBD1	TRBV14	TRBJ1-2	.
CASSLQGAINEQYF	TGCGCCAGCAGCTTACAGGGGGCTATCAACGAGCAGTACTTC	TRBD1	TRBV5-1	TRBJ2-7	.
CASSLSPQGYTF	TGTGCCAGCAGCCTAAGCCCCCAAGGCTACACCTTC	.	TRBV28	TRBJ1-2	.
CASSSGQANSPLHF	TGTGCCAGTAGTAGCGGACAAGCTAATTCACCCCTCCACTTT	.	TRBV19	TRBJ1-6	.
CASSLMAGVNTGELFF	TGTGCCAGCAGCTTAATGGCGGGGGTGAACACCGGGGAGCTGTTTTTT	TRBD2	TRBV7-3	TRBJ2-2	.
CATSPTGGTDTQYF	TGTGCCACCTCCCCCACAGGGGGCACAGATACGCAGTATTTT	TRBD1	TRBV24-1	TRBJ2-3	.
CASSHAGMSTEAFF	TGCGCCAGCAGCCACGCAGGGATGAGCACTGAAGCTTTCTTT	.	TRBV4-1	TRBJ1-1	.
CASSLGSGAGANVLTF	TGTGCCAGCAGCTTAGGGTCCGGAGCCGGGGCCAACGTCCTGACTTTC	.	TRBV7-3	TRBJ2-6	once
CASSQSRGKYNSPLHF	TGCGCCAGCAGTCAATCGCGAGGAAAGTATAATTCACCCCTCCACTTT	.	TRBV23-1	TRBJ1-6	.
CAWTPGLASADTQYF	TGTGCCTGGACCCCTGGACTAGCTTCCGCAGATACGCAGTATTTT	TRBD2	TRBV30	TRBJ2-3	.
CAIRGGPNTEAFF	TGTGCCATCCGGGGGGGCCCGAACACTGAAGCTTTCTTT	.	TRBV6-5	TRBJ1-1	.
CASSSGGLQGSTQYF	TGTGCCAGCAGCTCAGGGGGTTTACAGGGCTCGACCCAGTACTTC	TRBD1	TRBV7-9	TRBJ2-5	.
CASTPTGRGSGNEQFF	TGTGCCAGTACACCCACCGGCAGGGGGTCAGGTAATGAGCAGTTCTTC	TRBD1	TRBV19	TRBJ2-1	.
CASSIRQAGDTQYF	TGTGCCAGTAGTATCCGCCAGGCCGGAGATACGCAGTATTTT	.	TRBV19	TRBJ2-3	few
CASSLDSTYNEQFF	TGCGCCAGCAGCTTGGATTCAACCTACAATGAGCAGTTCTTC	.	TRBV5-1	TRBJ2-1	.
CASSMLSSGDDEQFF	TGTGCCAGCTCAATGTTGTCTAGCGGGGATGATGAGCAGTTCTTC	TRBD2	TRBV18	TRBJ2-1	.
CASSVVVPGNQPQHF	TGTGCCAGCAGTGTAGTTGTTCCTGGCAATCAGCCCCAGCATTTT	.	TRBV2	TRBJ1-5	.
CASSFPGQGNQPQHF	TGTGCCAGCAGTTTCCCGGGACAGGGCAATCAGCCCCAGCATTTT	TRBD1	TRBV6-5	TRBJ1-5	.
CASSLVGPSSYNEQFF	TGTGCCAGCAGCTTAGTGGGCCCGAGCTCCTACAATGAGCAGTTCTTC	.	TRBV7-9	TRBJ2-1	.
CASSLTGWNEKLFF	TGTGCCAGTAGTCTTACAGGGTGGAATGAAAAACTGTTTTTT	.	TRBV19	TRBJ1-4	.
CASSLAQLAGRIYDCHEQYF	TGTGCCAGCAGCTTAGCCCAACTAGCGGGTCGAATTTATGACTGTCACGAGCAGTACTTC	TRBD2	TRBV7-6	TRBJ2-7	.
CASSTDRAIGELFF	TGTGCCAGCAGTACTGACAGGGCCATCGGGGAGCTGTTTTTT	TRBD1	TRBV6-5	TRBJ2-2	.